This T cell receptor beta chain was captured by sequencing in a study of regulatory T cells in long-lasting Graves disease (dated by TCRdb to about 2021). In terms of the full investigation: Persistent Graves' disease was defined as antithyroid drug treatment for over 5 years with persistently positive TSH receptor autoantibodies. The study was registered as a clinical trial and conducted in China. Persistent Graves' disease patients in the clinical cohort had taken antithyroid drugs for 8 to 12 years on average. A total of 33 samples were covered by TCR sequencing, comprising some 13 persistent and around 20 newly diagnosed Graves' disease patients. This study used TCR sequencing and RNA sequencing of peripheral blood to compare persistent Graves' disease patients against newly diagnosed Graves' disease patients. Here is what the overall study found, with its caveats: TRBV28, TRBJ1-2 and TRBJ2-5 were preferentially used in persistent disease, while TRBV20-1 and TRBJ2-1 were favored in newly diagnosed disease. Sequencing and analysis were restricted to the TCR beta chain. The authors noted that the small sample size was a limitation that may lower accuracy. Compared with newly diagnosed patients, persistent Graves' disease patients had lower TCR Shannon entropy and fewer highly expanded clones, which suggests clonal expansion. Only peripheral blood was studied, because thyroid tissue, the primary lesion, was inaccessible. Patients with persistent disease shared more public clonotypes (over 2,500) than newly diagnosed patients did (around 1,000).

Receptor libraries were prepared by multiplex PCR. The listed sequencing device is Illumina HiSeq 4000. TCR beta libraries were built with iRepertoire HTBI primers and Arm-PCR amplification of CDR3 regions. PCR products were gel purified before sequencing. On the study's bioinformatics: Gene usage analysis of CDR3 amino acid clonotypes relied on the roughly 60 TRBV and 13 to 15 TRBJ segments identified across samples. COPE and FqMerger were used to merge the filtered high-quality paired reads into contigs. BLAST was used to align contigs to IMGT TRBV, TRBD and TRBJ reference genes, with CDR3 defined following IMGT. Highly expanded clones were defined as clonotypes with a frequency above 0.1%. Repertoire diversity was measured by Shannon entropy, and V-J evenness by the Gini coefficient. Public clonotypes were defined as clonotypes shared by more than one individual. TCRdb passed the public sequencing reads through fastp at Q25 and MiXCR, retaining productive beta sequences. Identical CDR3 protein sequences are pooled into one entry, listed with their most common genes and DNA. TCRdb assigned the V and J calls; the authors' analysis was not used. The sample table records under 500,000 distinct CDR3 sequences; around 20% of these occur just once. The ten most abundant clones make up 20% of the sample.

This clonotype was seen only a few times. Its specific antigen is unknown. No much larger clonotype is one base removed from it; base qualities were not supplied. V is clipped by 1 base and J by 7 bases, and the sequence between their germline boundaries is 11 bases long. CDR1 SGHTA and CDR2 FQGNSA are derived from the germline V gene. The CDR3 measures 14 amino acids from cysteine to phenylalanine. The read is trimmed to its CDR3 DNA, 42 bases read in frame from base 1. The sample's time point, from its label and the paper: persistent/refractory GD, antithyroid drugs over 5 years with positive TRAb. For both TCR sequencing and RNA sequencing, RNA was extracted from PBMCs using TRIzol. The diagnosis of Graves' disease followed American Thyroid Association guidelines. The patients came from an endocrinology department in Xi'an, China. From each patient, about 9 milliliters of peripheral blood was collected into an EDTA anticoagulant tube. Ficoll Paque Plus density gradient separation was used to isolate PBMCs, and no further T cell sorting was performed. An Agilent 2100 Bioanalyzer and agarose gel were used to check RNA quality, while a NanoDrop 2000 measured RNA concentration.

The sample here was peripheral blood mononuclear cells (PBMCs), taken when the disease was refractory, from a patient treated with antithyroid drugs. The sequence derives from a female donor with Graves disease. The chain is assembled from TRBV7-2 and TRBJ1-5, with no D gene named confidently. The bases read TGTGCCAGCAGCTTAGGAGGAGGGAAACAGCCCCAGCATTTT. Translated, this gives CASSLGGGKQPQHF.